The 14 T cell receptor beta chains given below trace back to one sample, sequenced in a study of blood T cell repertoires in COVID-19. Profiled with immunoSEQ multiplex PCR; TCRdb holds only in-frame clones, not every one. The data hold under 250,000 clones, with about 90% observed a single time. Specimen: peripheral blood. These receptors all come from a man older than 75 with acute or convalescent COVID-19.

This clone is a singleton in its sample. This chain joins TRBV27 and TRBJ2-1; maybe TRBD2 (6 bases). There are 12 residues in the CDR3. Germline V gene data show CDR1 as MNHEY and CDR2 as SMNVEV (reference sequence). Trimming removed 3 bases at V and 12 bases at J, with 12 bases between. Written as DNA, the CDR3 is TGTGCCAGCAGTTTGCGGGCGGGACCGCAGTTCTTC. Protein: CASSLRAGPQFF.

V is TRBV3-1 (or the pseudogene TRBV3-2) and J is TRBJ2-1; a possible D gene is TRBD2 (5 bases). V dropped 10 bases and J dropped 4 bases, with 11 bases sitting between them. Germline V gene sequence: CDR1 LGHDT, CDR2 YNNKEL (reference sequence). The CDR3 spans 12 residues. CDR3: CATSTRYNEQFF. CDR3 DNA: TGTGCCACCTCTACTAGGTACAATGAGCAGTTCTTC.

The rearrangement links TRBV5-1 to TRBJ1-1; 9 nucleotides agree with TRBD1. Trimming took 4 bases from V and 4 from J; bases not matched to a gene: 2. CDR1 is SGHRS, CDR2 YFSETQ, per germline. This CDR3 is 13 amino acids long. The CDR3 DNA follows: TGCGCCAGCAGCCGACAGGGGGGCACTGAAGCTTTCTTT. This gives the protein CASSRQGGTEAFF.

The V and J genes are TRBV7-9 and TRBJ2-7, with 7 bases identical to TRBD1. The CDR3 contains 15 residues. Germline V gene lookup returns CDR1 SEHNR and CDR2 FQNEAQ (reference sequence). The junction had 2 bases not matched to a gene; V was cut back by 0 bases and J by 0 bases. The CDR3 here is CASSLAAGGSYEQYF. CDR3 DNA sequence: TGTGCCAGCAGCTTAGCGGCAGGGGGCTCCTACGAGCAGTACTTC.

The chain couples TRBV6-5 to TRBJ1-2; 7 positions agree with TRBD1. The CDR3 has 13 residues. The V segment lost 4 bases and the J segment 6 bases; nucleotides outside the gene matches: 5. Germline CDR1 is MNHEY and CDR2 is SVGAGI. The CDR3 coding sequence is TGTGCCAGCAGTTTAATTCAGGGGGATGGCTACACCTTC. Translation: CASSLIQGDGYTF.

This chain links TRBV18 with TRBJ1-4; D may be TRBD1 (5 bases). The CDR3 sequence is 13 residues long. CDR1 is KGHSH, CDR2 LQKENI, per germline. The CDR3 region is CASGKGANEKLFF. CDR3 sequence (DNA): TGTGCAAGTGGAAAAGGGGCTAATGAAAAACTGTTTTTT. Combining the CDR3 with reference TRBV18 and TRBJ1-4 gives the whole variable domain NAGVMQNPRHLVRRRGQEARLRCSPMKGHSHVYWYRQLPEEGLKFMVYLQKENIIDESGMPKERFSAEFPKEGPSILRIQQVVRGDSAAYFCASGKGANEKLFFGSGTQLSVL.

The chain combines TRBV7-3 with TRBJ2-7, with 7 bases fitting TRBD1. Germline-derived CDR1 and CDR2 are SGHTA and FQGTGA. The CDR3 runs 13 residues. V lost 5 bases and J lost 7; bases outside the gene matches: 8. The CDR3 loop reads CASSITGVGEQYF. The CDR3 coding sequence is TGTGCCAGCAGCATCACAGGGGTGGGGGAGCAGTACTTC.

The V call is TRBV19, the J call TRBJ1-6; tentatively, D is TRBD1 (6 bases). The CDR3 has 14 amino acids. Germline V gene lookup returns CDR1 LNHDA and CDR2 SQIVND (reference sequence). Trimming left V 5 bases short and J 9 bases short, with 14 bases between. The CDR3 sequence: CASSLQGSGSPLHF. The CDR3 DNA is TGTGCCAGTAGTCTACAGGGCTCCGGTTCACCCCTCCACTTT.

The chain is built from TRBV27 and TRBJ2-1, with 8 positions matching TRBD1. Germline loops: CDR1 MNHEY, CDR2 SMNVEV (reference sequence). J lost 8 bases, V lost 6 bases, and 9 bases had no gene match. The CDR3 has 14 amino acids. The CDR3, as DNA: TGTGCCAGCAGCCGCCTGGACAGGGTACATGAGCAGTTCTTC. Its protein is CASSRLDRVHEQFF.

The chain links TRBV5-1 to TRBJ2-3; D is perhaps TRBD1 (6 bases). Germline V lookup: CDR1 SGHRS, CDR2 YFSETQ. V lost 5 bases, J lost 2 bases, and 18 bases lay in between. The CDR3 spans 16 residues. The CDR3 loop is CASSFTGYPSTDTQYF. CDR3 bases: TGCGCCAGCAGTTTTACAGGGTACCCTTCCACAGATACGCAGTATTTT.

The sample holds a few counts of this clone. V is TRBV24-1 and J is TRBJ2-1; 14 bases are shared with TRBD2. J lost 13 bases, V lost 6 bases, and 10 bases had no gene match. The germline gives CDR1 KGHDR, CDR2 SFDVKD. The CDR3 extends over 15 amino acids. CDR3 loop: CATSLGLAGVRAQFF. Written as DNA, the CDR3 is TGTGCCACCAGTCTGGGACTAGCGGGAGTTAGAGCTCAGTTCTTC.

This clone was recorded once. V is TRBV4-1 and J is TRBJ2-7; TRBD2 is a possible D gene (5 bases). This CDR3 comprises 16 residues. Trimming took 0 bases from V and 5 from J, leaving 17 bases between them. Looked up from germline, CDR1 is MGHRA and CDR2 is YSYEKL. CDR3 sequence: CASSQEGASRIHEQYF. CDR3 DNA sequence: TGCGCCAGCAGCCAAGAGGGCGCTAGCCGGATCCACGAGCAGTACTTC.

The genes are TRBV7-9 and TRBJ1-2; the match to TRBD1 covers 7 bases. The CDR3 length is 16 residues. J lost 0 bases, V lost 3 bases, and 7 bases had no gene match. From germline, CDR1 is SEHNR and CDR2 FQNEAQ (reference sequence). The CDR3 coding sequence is TGTGCCAGCAGCTTTGGCGGGACAGCCTCTAACTATGGCTACACCTTC. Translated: CASSFGGTASNYGYTF.

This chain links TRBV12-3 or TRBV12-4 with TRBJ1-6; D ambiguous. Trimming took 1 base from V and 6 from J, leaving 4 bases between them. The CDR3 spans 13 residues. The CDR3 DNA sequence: TGTGCCAGCAGTTTAGAGCTTAATTCACCCCTCCACTTT. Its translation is CASSLELNSPLHF.